These 19 T cell receptor beta chains came from one sample sequenced in a study of blood T cell repertoires in COVID-19. Method: immunoSEQ multiplex PCR; TCRdb's copy keeps in-frame clones and lacks some. The sample has about 480,000 clones, about 85% seen once. The specimen was PBMCs or T cells enriched from blood (not recorded which). The receptors shown here come from a woman aged 60-70 years who had recovered from COVID-19.

The chain uses TRBV5-1 and TRBJ1-4; 7 bases match TRBD1. Germline CDR1 reads SGHRS; CDR2 reads YFSETQ. The V segment lost 1 base and the J segment 3 bases; nucleotides outside the gene matches: 3. The CDR3 loop spans 15 amino acids. The CDR3 spells CASSLKGAANEKLFF. The CDR3 DNA reads TGCGCCAGCAGCTTGAAGGGGGCCGCTAATGAAAAACTGTTTTTT. Together with reference TRBV5-1 and TRBJ1-4, the CDR3 gives the full variable domain: KAGVTQTPRYLIKTRGQQVTLSCSPISGHRSVSWYQQTPGQGLQFLFEYFSETQRNKGNFPGRFSGRQFSNSRSEMNVSTLELGDSALYLCASSLKGAANEKLFFGSGTQLSVL.

Concerning this clone itself: Other DNA sequences in this specimen translate into the identical CDR3. The rearrangement joins TRBV5-1 to TRBJ1-2, with 7 bases fitting TRBD1. V trimming: 1 base; J trimming: 4 bases; junction bases outside the gene matches: 7. The germline V gene encodes CDR1 SGHRS and CDR2 YFSETQ. The length of the CDR3 is 15 residues. CDR3 sequence reads: CASSLLGQGGYGYTF. Here the CDR3 DNA reads TGCGCCAGCAGCTTGTTAGGGCAGGGGGGCTATGGCTACACCTTC.

V is TRBV19 and J is TRBJ1-5; unclear D gene. Trimming took off 2 bases at V and 0 bases at J, with 5 bases between the two ends. Looked up from germline, CDR1 is LNHDA and CDR2 is SQIVND (reference sequence). This CDR3 region has 14 residues. DNA for the CDR3: TGTGCCAGTAGTATAAACTTTAGCAATCAGCCCCAGCATTTT. Residues: CASSINFSNQPQHF. The full variable domain, rest sourced from reference TRBV19 and TRBJ1-5, is DGGITQSPKYLFRKEGQNVTLSCEQNLNHDAMYWYRQDPGQGLRLIYYSQIVNDFQKGDIAEGYSVSREKKESFPLTVTSAQKNPTAFYLCASSINFSNQPQHFGDGTRLSIL.

The CDR3 DNA follows: TGTGCCAGCAGCCCGGGACAGGGCATTAGCAATCAGCCCCAGCATTTT. Protein product: CASSPGQGISNQPQHF. The J gene is TRBJ1-5, the V gene TRBV7-2; 9 nucleotides match TRBD1. The germline V gene encodes CDR1 SGHTA and CDR2 FQGNSA. V shed 5 bases, J shed 0 bases, and the junction held 5 bases outside the gene matches. The CDR3 loop spans 16 amino acids.

The chain links TRBV10-1 to TRBJ2-1, with 12 bases fitting TRBD1. Unmatched junction bases numbered 8, after V lost 6 bases and J lost 5 bases. The CDR3 covers 16 residues. Germline V gene sequence: CDR1 WNHNN, CDR2 SYGVQD (reference sequence). The CDR3 loop reads CASSSGTGGLDNEQFF. CDR3 DNA sequence: TGCGCCAGCAGCTCCGGGACAGGGGGCTTGGACAATGAGCAGTTCTTC.

The chain employs TRBV7-9 and TRBJ2-7; TRBD2 matches at 9 bases. The CDR3 totals 14 residues. CDR1 and CDR2 (germline): SEHNR, FQNEAQ (reference sequence). Trimming took 5 bases from V and 7 from J; bases not matched to a gene: 9. CDR3 loop: CASSEPGLAWEQYF. CDR3 in DNA: TGTGCCAGCAGCGAACCGGGACTAGCTTGGGAGCAGTACTTC.

This clone has a handful of counts. The genes are TRBV4-1 and TRBJ2-4; 8 bases line up with TRBD1. The CDR3 extends over 19 amino acids. Germline trimming cut 6 bases from V and 5 bases from J; bases unmatched to any gene: 21. CDR1 MGHRA and CDR2 YSYEKL come from the germline V gene. The CDR3 coding sequence is TGCGCCAGCAGGCCCTATGTCGGTCTAGGCAGGGGGCTAGAAAACATTCAGTACTTC. It yields the protein CASRPYVGLGRGLENIQYF.

V and J are TRBV6-5 and TRBJ2-5, with D possibly being TRBD2 (5 bases). The CDR3 consists of 13 residues. V lost 6 bases, J lost 5 bases, and 13 bases lay in between. Germline CDR1 reads MNHEY; CDR2 reads SVGAGI. The CDR3 protein is CASRVASMETQYF. In DNA, the CDR3 is TGTGCCAGCAGGGTAGCGAGCATGGAGACCCAGTACTTC.

CDR3 DNA sequence: TGTGCCAGCAGTCCTCCGGGGGTGGGCTCCTACGAGCAGTACTTC. It encodes CASSPPGVGSYEQYF. This rearrangement joins TRBV28 to TRBJ2-7, with D possibly TRBD2 on 6 matching bases. The length of the CDR3 is 15 residues. Between the trimmed V and J ends, which lost 5 bases and 0 bases, there was a span of 14 bases. Germline V gene sequence: CDR1 MDHEN, CDR2 SYDVKM.

The rearrangement joins TRBV27 to TRBJ1-2; 8 nucleotides align to TRBD1. The V segment lost 0 bases and the J segment 7 bases; nucleotides outside the gene matches: 4. The CDR3 is made up of 14 amino acids. Germline CDR1 MNHEY, CDR2 SMNVEV (reference sequence). The CDR3 loop reads CASSLSQGAFGYTF. In nucleotides, the CDR3 is TGTGCCAGCAGTTTATCGCAGGGGGCGTTTGGCTACACCTTC.

V gene TRBV12-3 or TRBV12-4 combines with J gene TRBJ1-1; D might be TRBD1 (5 bases). V shed 7 bases and J shed 6 bases, with 15 bases lying between them. This CDR3 contains 13 residues. CDR3 nucleotide sequence: TGTGCCAGCATTCGCGCGCCGGGGGCTGAAGCTTTCTTT. Translating gives CASIRAPGAEAFF.

The chain combines TRBV6-5 with TRBJ2-3, with 9 bases fitting TRBD1. J was trimmed by 6 bases and V by 7 bases; bases with no gene match: 8. Germline CDR1 reads MNHEY; CDR2 reads SVGAGI. This CDR3 contains 14 residues. CDR3 protein: CASKLTGGGDTQYF. CDR3 bases: TGTGCCAGCAAACTCACAGGGGGCGGTGATACGCAGTATTTT.

The rearrangement joins TRBV5-5 to TRBJ2-4; TRBD2 matches 8 bases. Germline CDR1 is SGHKS and CDR2 is YYEKEE (reference sequence). The CDR3 is 15 amino acids. V trimming: 6 bases; J trimming: 9 bases; junction bases outside the gene matches: 14. The CDR3 spells CASTPGGAGGRIQYF. The CDR3 nucleotides read TGTGCCAGCACCCCTGGAGGGGCGGGGGGCCGCATTCAGTACTTC.

The CDR3 spells CASSQQGNYGYTF. CDR3 coding DNA: TGTGCCAGCAGCCAACAGGGTAATTATGGCTACACCTTC. The chain joins TRBV13 to TRBJ1-2, with D tentatively TRBD1 (6 bases). The V gene's germline CDR1 is PRHDT and CDR2 FYEKMQ (reference sequence). The CDR3 is 13 residues long. The germline V and J ends were trimmed by 5 bases and 5 bases, with 12 bases remaining between them.

As for this clone: The sample has other DNA sequences that encode this CDR3 too. The V call is TRBV24-1, the J call TRBJ1-4, with TRBD1 matching 8 bases. The V gene's germline CDR1 is KGHDR and CDR2 SFDVKD. The ends lost 4 bases at V and 4 bases at J; junction bases unmatched: 4. This CDR3 is built from 15 residues. The CDR3 DNA follows: TGTGCCACCAGTGACCCAGGACAGGGTAATGAAAAACTGTTTTTT. Amino acids: CATSDPGQGNEKLFF.

Concerning this clone: The same CDR3 is also encoded by other DNA sequences in this sample. This chain connects TRBV9 to TRBJ2-1, with TRBD2 matching over 8 bases. With 1 base clipped from V and 1 base from J, the junction kept 1 base outside the gene matches. The CDR3 contains 15 residues. From germline, CDR1 is SGDLS and CDR2 YYNGEE. The CDR3 DNA reads TGTGCCAGCAGCGTACGGGGGGGATCCTACAATGAGCAGTTCTTC. Its translation: CASSVRGGSYNEQFF.

V and J are TRBV24-1 and TRBJ1-3; 7 bases map to TRBD1. J lost 0 bases, V lost 3 bases, and 4 bases had no gene match. This CDR3 comprises 16 residues. Germline loops: CDR1 KGHDR, CDR2 SFDVKD. CDR3 in amino acids: CATSDGGGISGNTIYF. The CDR3 DNA reads TGTGCCACCAGTGATGGAGGGGGCATCTCTGGAAACACCATATATTTT.

The chain joins TRBV11-2 to TRBJ2-1; D call uncertain. CDR3 length: 14 residues. V gave up 3 bases and J gave up 0 bases, with 6 bases separating them. The germline V gene encodes CDR1 SGHAT and CDR2 FQNNGV. CDR3 sequence: CASSFVSSYNEQFF. The CDR3 DNA sequence: TGTGCCAGCAGCTTCGTGAGCTCCTACAATGAGCAGTTCTTC.

This clone was detected only once. This rearrangement joins TRBV6-4 to TRBJ2-3; 7 positions agree with TRBD1. Germline CDR1 MRHNA, CDR2 SNTAGT. Trimming took 6 bases from V and 2 from J; bases not matched to a gene: 5. CDR3 length equals 14 residues. Here the CDR3 reads CASRMDRYTDTQYF. CDR3 in DNA: TGTGCCAGCAGGATGGACAGGTACACAGATACGCAGTATTTT.